The source of this T cell receptor (beta chain) is a study of shared clonotypes between healthy human individuals. Notes on the study in general: The authors sampled blood alone, and tissue repertoires likely differ.

The assay was carried out at the deep level. Loaded into unsorted PBMC replicate PCRs was about 330 ng DNA, about 30,000 T cell genomes. The unsorted PBMC sample used ten immunoSEQ deep assay plates. Assay: immunoSEQ multiplex PCR; the TCRdb copy retains only in-frame clones and omits some. The sample shows about 470,000 clones, around 79% of them seen only once. For this clone: Its antigen is not known.

V lost 0 bases and J lost 3, with 8 bases in between. The germline V gene has CDR1 LGHNA and CDR2 YSLEER. This CDR3 is built from 14 residues. This TCR was recovered from a woman in her 40s in good health. Some clones in this sample may be carry-over from other donors' samples. The gene calls are TRBV4-3 and TRBJ1-2; D is possibly TRBD1 (5 bases). Sequencing input: PBMCs. The CDR3 nucleotides read TGCGCCAGCAGCCAAGATCCGGGGGACTATGGCTACACCTTC. Translated, it gives CASSQDPGDYGYTF.